This T cell receptor (beta chain) was documented in a study of blood T cell repertoires in COVID-19. In germline, CDR1 is SEHNR, CDR2 FQNEAQ (reference sequence). The CDR3 spans 16 residues. V lost 6 bases and J lost 0, with 15 bases in between. Sequencing was performed with immunoSEQ multiplex PCR; in TCRdb, only in-frame clones are kept and a portion is missing. The sample has 150,000 or so clones, about four fifths seen once; the top ten hold roughly 13%. This clone was counted between two and nine times. This rearrangement joins TRBV7-9 to TRBJ1-3, with D perhaps matching TRBD1 (6 bases). The specimen sequenced was peripheral blood. This sequence was found in a man between 18 and 29 years old with active or convalescent COVID-19. The CDR3 sequence: CASSPQGFVSGNTIYF. In nucleotides, the CDR3 is TGTGCCAGCAGTCCTCAGGGGTTTGTCTCTGGAAACACCATATATTTT. Full variable domain (remainder filled in from reference TRBV7-9 and TRBJ1-3): DTGVSQNPRHKITKRGQNVTFRCDPISEHNRLYWYRQTLGQGPEFLTYFQNEAQLEKSRLLSDRFSAERPKGSFSTLEIQRTEQGDSAMYLCASSPQGFVSGNTIYFGEGSWLTVV.